This note documents a single T cell receptor beta chain sequence. Its specificity is unknown. This entry belongs to a study of cytomegalovirus exposure and HLA in healthy donors. About the study: Unique TCRs numbering roughly 85 million, obtained from HLA-typed donors, made up an early data release.

In the PCR, 60 Vbeta and 13 Jbeta primers were used. TCRdb's copy holds only in-frame clones and misses some; the assay was immunoSEQ multiplex PCR. Among 90,000 to 150,000 clones, about 76% were seen once, and the ten largest hold about 2.4%. Broader study findings: Productive status was seen about 90% or about 30% of the time for most TCR beta V segments in an earlier analysis. The majority of CMV-associated TCR beta chains were reported as apparently HLA-restricted in a later analysis. In a later analysis, V- and J-gene trimming of beta chains associated with a DCLRE1C missense variant, replicated independently.

The sequence was collected from a woman aged 40 to 50 in good health and CMV-seronegative. Sequenced input: PBMCs.

The chain's CDR3 is CASSSRGPPLEQYF. CDR3 nucleotides: TGCGCCAGCAGCAGCAGGGGCCCTCCTTTGGAGCAGTACTTC. The chain recombines TRBV5-1 with TRBJ2-7; weak D call: TRBD1 (6 bases). Germline V CDR1 and CDR2: SGHRS, YFSETQ. V was cut by 4 bases and J by 7 bases, with 18 bases left in between. The CDR3 has 14 amino acids. Combining the CDR3 with reference TRBV5-1 and TRBJ2-7 gives the whole variable domain KAGVTQTPRYLIKTRGQQVTLSCSPISGHRSVSWYQQTPGQGLQFLFEYFSETQRNKGNFPGRFSGRQFSNSRSEMNVSTLELGDSALYLCASSSRGPPLEQYFGPGTRLTVT.